This record looks at one T cell receptor beta chain sequence and its context. Its matching antigen is unknown. Thawed PBMCs were FACS-sorted into unstimulated CD4+CD25+CD127- regulatory T cells, CD4+CD25- non-regulatory cells, CD4 and CD8 cells. The CDR3 consists of 9 residues. Germline assignment: CDR1 GTSNPN and CDR2 SVGIG (reference sequence). Between the trimmed V and J ends, which lost 7 bases and 10 bases, there was a span of 10 bases. Measured with immunoSEQ multiplex PCR; TCRdb has only the in-frame clones, and not every one. This table has some 55,000 clones, more than 70% appearing once. This sample is drawn from a study of Tregs in tolerant kidney transplant recipients. Study-wide results and caveats: Biological reproducibility was not directly addressed, but technical replication error appeared minimal. Tregs expanded with activated donor B cells seemed most donor-specific.

The sequencing input was CD4+ T cells from blood. The chain employs TRBV30 and TRBJ1-1, with D hard to call. The clonotype comes from a human donor in good health. The chain's CDR3 is CALTEGAFF. The CDR3 DNA is TGTGCCTTAACAGAGGGAGCTTTCTTT.